Listed below are T cell receptor beta chains from one sample, sequenced in a study of T cell responses to AZD1222 COVID-19 vaccine. Sequenced by immunoSEQ multiplex PCR; TCRdb stores in-frame clones only, minus some. The table shows approximately 80,000 clones, with 70% to 90% occurring only once. This sample comprised peripheral blood, obtained 28 days after the second AZD1222 dose. The receptors shown here come from an adult who received the AZD1222 COVID-19 vaccine. The CDR3 runs from the conserved cysteine through the conserved F or W. D genes are given only for firm matches. Clone size is stated in some rows and not others, as once, few, many or a class when expanded.

TRBV7-9	NA	TRBJ2-7	NA	TGTGCCAGCAGCTTAGTGCACCGGGGCTCCTACGAGCAGTACTTC	CASSLVHRGSYEQYF
TRBV6-2/TRBV6-3	NA	TRBJ2-4	once	TGTGCCAGCAGTACTGGGTCCGCCAAAAACATTCAGTACTTC	CASSTGSAKNIQYF
TRBV6-2/TRBV6-3	NA	TRBJ2-1	NA	TGTGCCAGCAGTTACGGGGCTAGCGCGATCTCCAGGAATGAGCAGTTCTTC	CASSYGASAISRNEQFF
TRBV28	NA	TRBJ1-5	NA	TGTGCCAGCAGGATGAATCAGCCCCAGCATTTT	CASRMNQPQHF
TRBV6-4	NA	TRBJ1-1	NA	TGTGCCAGCTCTTCGAGCTCGAACACTGAAGCTTTCTTT	CASSSSSNTEAFF
TRBV29-1	NA	TRBJ1-1	few	TGCAGCGTGAAGCCCGGGACTATGAACACTGAAGCTTTCTTT	CSVKPGTMNTEAFF
TRBV7-2	NA	TRBJ1-1	NA	TGTGCCAGCAGCTTATCCGAAGCGGCTTTCTTT	CASSLSEAAFF
TRBV6-5	NA	TRBJ1-2	NA	TGTGCCAGCAGCTACAGGGATTCCTATGGCTACACCTTC	CASSYRDSYGYTF
TRBV13	NA	TRBJ2-3	few	TGTGCCAGCAGCTCGTTTGAGGGAGGGGGTGAAGATACGCAGTATTTT	CASSSFEGGGEDTQYF
TRBV19	NA	TRBJ1-4	NA	TGTGCCAGTAGTACATTCTTGGGGGCAACTAATGAAAAACTGTTTTTT	CASSTFLGATNEKLFF
TRBV7-3	NA	TRBJ1-3	once	TGTGCCAGCAGCCCAGGCCCGGGGACTGGAAACACCATATATTTT	CASSPGPGTGNTIYF
TRBV6-5	NA	TRBJ1-5	NA	TGTGCCAGCAGTTCTAAACAGGGATATCAGCCCCAGCATTTT	CASSSKQGYQPQHF
TRBV9	TRBD1	TRBJ2-3	NA	TGTGCCAGCAGCGTACTGGGACAGCTCACAGATACGCAGTATTTT	CASSVLGQLTDTQYF
TRBV6-2/TRBV6-3	TRBD1	TRBJ2-7	NA	TGTGCCAGCAGCGGGACAGGGGAAAGGTACGAGCAGTACTTC	CASSGTGERYEQYF
TRBV9	NA	TRBJ2-1	few	TGTGCCAGCAGCGTAGGTAGTAGCTCGCTCACTGAGCAGTTCTTC	CASSVGSSSLTEQFF
TRBV4-1	TRBD1	TRBJ2-1	NA	TGCGCCAGCAGCCAAGGGGACAGTAGGTTATACAATGAGCAGTTCTTC	CASSQGDSRLYNEQFF
TRBV9	NA	TRBJ2-7	few	TGTGCCAGCAGCGTAGCGGGAGCGGACTACGAGCAGTACTTC	CASSVAGADYEQYF
TRBV7-9	NA	TRBJ1-1	few	TGTGCCAGCAGCAAAGGAGGGGATGGGACTGAAGCTTTCTTT	CASSKGGDGTEAFF
TRBV3-1/TRBV3-2	NA	TRBJ2-2	NA	TGTGCCAGCAGCCAAGATGCCCTAGACCCCGGGGAGCTGTTTTTT	CASSQDALDPGELFF
TRBV7-6	NA	TRBJ1-4	once	TGTGCCAGCAGCTTGAGCGTTTTAAGGGGTGATGAAAAACTGTTTTTT	CASSLSVLRGDEKLFF
TRBV7-9	TRBD1	TRBJ1-5	NA	TGTGCCAGCAGCCGGACAGGGGCTGGGGGTCAGCCCCAGCATTTT	CASSRTGAGGQPQHF
TRBV10-3	NA	TRBJ1-5	NA	TGTGCCATCAGTGACGTTCGGGGTAATCAGCCCCAGCATTTT	CAISDVRGNQPQHF
TRBV3-1/TRBV3-2	NA	TRBJ1-2	NA	TGTGCCAGCAGCCAAGAGTATGGTACAGGGCGGAGCTATGGCTACACCTTC	CASSQEYGTGRSYGYTF
TRBV18	TRBD1	TRBJ1-1	once	TGTGCCAGCTCACCATCGGAGACAGGGGGGTATGGGAACACTGAAGCTTTCTTT	CASSPSETGGYGNTEAFF
TRBV9	TRBD2	TRBJ2-1	NA	TGTGCCAGCAGCGTAGCGGCTAGCGGGGGGGCCGGGTCCTACAATGAGCAGTTCTTC	CASSVAASGGAGSYNEQFF
TRBV5-1	NA	TRBJ1-1	once	TGCGCCAGCAGGATACACCGAAACAGGGACACTGAAGCTTTCTTT	CASRIHRNRDTEAFF
TRBV18	TRBD1	TRBJ2-7	NA	TGTGCCAGCTCCCCGGCCGGGACAGGGGTCTACGAGCAGTACTTC	CASSPAGTGVYEQYF
TRBV4-1	NA	TRBJ2-2	NA	TGCGCCAGCAGCCAAGACCAGGACACCGGGGAGCTGTTTTTT	CASSQDQDTGELFF
TRBV2	NA	TRBJ1-2	NA	TGTGCCAGCAGATTGGACGTCTATGGCTACACCTTC	CASRLDVYGYTF
TRBV14	NA	TRBJ1-2	NA	TGTGCCAGCAGCCAAGATGGGGGAGCGTACTATGGCTACACCTTC	CASSQDGGAYYGYTF
TRBV27	NA	TRBJ2-2	once	TGTGCCAGCAGTAGAAGTCCCCCCGCGAGAGAGCTGTTTTTT	CASSRSPPARELFF
TRBV6-2/TRBV6-3	NA	TRBJ1-1	NA	TGTGCCAGCAGTTACTCGACCTGGGGGGTAACGAACACTGAAGCTTTCTTT	CASSYSTWGVTNTEAFF
TRBV5-8	TRBD2	TRBJ2-2	NA	TGTGCCAGCACCCCGTGGGGGGGAGGTACCACCGGGGAGCTGTTTTTT	CASTPWGGGTTGELFF
TRBV21-1	NA	TRBJ2-1	NA	TGTGCCAGCAGCAAAGAGAGGAGGCAGGGGTTACACAATGAGCAGTTCTTC	CASSKERRQGLHNEQFF
TRBV7-9	NA	TRBJ1-2	NA	TGTGCCAGCAGCGGAGTGTTCGGCAGTACCTATGGCTACACCTTC	CASSGVFGSTYGYTF
TRBV6-4	TRBD2	TRBJ2-5	NA	TGTGCCAGCAGCCCACTAGCGGGGGGGCCAGAGACCCAGTACTTC	CASSPLAGGPETQYF
TRBV19	NA	TRBJ2-3	NA	TGTGCCAGTAGTATGGAGCGAAATACGCAGTATTTT	CASSMERNTQYF
TRBV10-2	NA	TRBJ2-7	NA	TGCGCCAGCAGTGATCTAGCGTTCGTAGCCTACGAGCAGTACTTC	CASSDLAFVAYEQYF
TRBV7-9	NA	TRBJ1-6	NA	TGTGCCAGCAGCTTAGATTTGGAGAATTCACCCCTCCACTTT	CASSLDLENSPLHF
TRBV6-1	TRBD1	TRBJ1-2	NA	TGTGCCAGCAGTGAAGAGGGCGACAGGGTCTATGGCTACACCTTC	CASSEEGDRVYGYTF
TRBV7-2	NA	TRBJ2-1	NA	TGTGCCAGCAGCCCGGGTGGGGGATCAAATGAGCAGTTCTTC	CASSPGGGSNEQFF
TRBV4-1	TRBD1	TRBJ1-3	NA	TGCGCCAGCCAGCCGGTTCGGTCCCCGCCGGGACAGGAGTTCTCTGGAAACACCATATATTTT	CASQPVRSPPGQEFSGNTIYF
TRBV10-3	NA	TRBJ1-6	once	TGTGCCATCAGTGTCGGACAGAATAATTCACCCCTCCACTTT	CAISVGQNNSPLHF
TRBV19	NA	TRBJ1-5	NA	TGTGCCAGTAGTAAGATTGGGGGACAGCCCCAGCATTTT	CASSKIGGQPQHF
TRBV30	TRBD1	TRBJ1-2	NA	TGTGCCTGGAGTCCAACAGGGGGAGGCTACACCTTC	CAWSPTGGGYTF
TRBV11-2	TRBD1	TRBJ1-2	few	TGTGCCAGCAGCTTAGGATCTTCCCCGGGACAGTCACTCTATGGCTACACCTTC	CASSLGSSPGQSLYGYTF
TRBV12-3/TRBV12-4	NA	TRBJ2-1	once	TGTGCCAGCAGTTTACAGGGAAATGAGCAGTTCTTC	CASSLQGNEQFF
TRBV28	NA	TRBJ1-2	NA	TGTGCCAGCAGTCCGCCGGGACACCTCTATGGCTACACCTTC	CASSPPGHLYGYTF
TRBV28	TRBD1	TRBJ2-1	NA	TGTGCCAGCAGTTTGGCTACCGGGACAGGGCACTACAATGAGCAGTTCTTC	CASSLATGTGHYNEQFF
TRBV7-6	TRBD1	TRBJ2-7	NA	TGTGCCAGCAGCTTATTGGGGACAGGCCCCTACGAGCAGTACTTC	CASSLLGTGPYEQYF
TRBV7-9	NA	TRBJ1-2	NA	TGTGCCAGCAGCCCAGGGGTTAACTATGGCTACACCTTC	CASSPGVNYGYTF
TRBV28	NA	TRBJ2-5	NA	TGTGCCAGCAGTTACCCAGGGGGGGTGGAGACCCAGTACTTC	CASSYPGGVETQYF
TRBV19	TRBD1	TRBJ1-5	NA	TGTGCCAGTAGAACCGGGACAGAAAATCAGCCCCAGCATTTT	CASRTGTENQPQHF
TRBV5-1	NA	TRBJ1-1	NA	TGCGCCAGCAGCTCTTTGGACGGGGGGACTGAAGCTTTCTTT	CASSSLDGGTEAFF
TRBV3-1/TRBV3-2	NA	TRBJ1-5	NA	TGTGCCAGCAGCTCCGGTTGGAGGGAGAATCAGCCCCAGCATTTT	CASSSGWRENQPQHF
TRBV13	TRBD1	TRBJ1-4	NA	TGTGCCAGCAGCTCGTTAGACAGGGCGGAGGAAAAACTGTTTTTT	CASSSLDRAEEKLFF
TRBV7-2	NA	TRBJ1-6	NA	TGTGCCAGCAGCTTGGGCCTGGAACGGACCTATAATTCACCCCTCCACTTT	CASSLGLERTYNSPLHF
TRBV28	NA	TRBJ1-4	once	TGTGCCAGCAGTTTAGGGGCAGGAAGGGTAGAAAAACTGTTTTTT	CASSLGAGRVEKLFF